The entry below describes one T cell receptor beta chain. This clonotype was observed a handful of times. It lacks a known antigen. Qualities for individual bases were not recorded, and no much larger clone is one base off. This sample is part of a study of T cell repertoires in cytomegalovirus infection (dated by TCRdb to the late 2010s). With regard to the full study: Donor HLA type was relevant to the analysis, as public TCR beta signatures indicated carriage of CMV infection together with the matching HLA type. Here is what the overall study found, with its caveats: In the ex vivo response, HLA-C-restricted CMV-specific TCR beta clonotypes were dominant, and in two of eight donors the single most frequent clonotype came from this HLA-C-restricted group. In both this cohort and an independent cohort of approximately 350 donors, the cumulative frequency of public TCR beta family members distinguished carriers of CMV infection plus the relevant HLA type.

As encoded in the germline V gene, CDR1 is SGHRS while CDR2 is YFSETQ. Its CDR3 holds 13 amino acids, cysteine through phenylalanine. The read is trimmed to its CDR3 DNA, 39 bases read in frame from base 1. V loses 0 bases, J loses 7 bases, and the germline ends lie 8 bases apart. The sequencing machine was an Illumina HiSeq 1500. TCRdb redid the processing of the public reads, applying fastp at Q25 and MiXCR, and retained in-frame beta chains. A single entry per CDR3 protein holds the most common genes and DNA from its merged rows. The sample table records some 250,000 distinct CDR3 sequences; roughly 10% of these occur just once. About 14% of the sample is taken by the ten largest.

Source material: PBMCs. This chain is built from TRBV5-1 and TRBJ2-1; the D gene identity is not certain. The TCR sequence derives from a human donor in good health (CMV status not recorded). Some clones in this sample may be carry-over from other donors' samples. The nucleotide sequence reads TGCGCCAGCAGCTTGGGTGAGAATAATGAGCAGTTCTTC. The resulting protein is CASSLGENNEQFF.